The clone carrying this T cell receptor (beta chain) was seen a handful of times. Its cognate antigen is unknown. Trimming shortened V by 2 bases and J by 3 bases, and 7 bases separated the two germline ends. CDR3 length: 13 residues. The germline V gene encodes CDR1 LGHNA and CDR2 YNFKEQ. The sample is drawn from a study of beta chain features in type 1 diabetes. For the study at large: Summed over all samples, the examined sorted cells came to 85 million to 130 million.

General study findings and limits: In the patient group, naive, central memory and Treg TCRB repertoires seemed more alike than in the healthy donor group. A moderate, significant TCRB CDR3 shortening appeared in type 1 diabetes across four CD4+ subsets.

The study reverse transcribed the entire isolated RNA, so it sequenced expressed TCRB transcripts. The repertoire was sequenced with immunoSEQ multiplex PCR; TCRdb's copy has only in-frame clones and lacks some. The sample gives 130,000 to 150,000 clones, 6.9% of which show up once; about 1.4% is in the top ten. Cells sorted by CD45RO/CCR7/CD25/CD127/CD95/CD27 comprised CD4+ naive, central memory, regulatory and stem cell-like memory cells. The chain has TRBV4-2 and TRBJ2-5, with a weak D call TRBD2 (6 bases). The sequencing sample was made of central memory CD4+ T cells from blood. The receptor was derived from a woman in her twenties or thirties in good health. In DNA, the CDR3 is TGTGCCAGCAGCCAATCGGGGGAAGAGACCCAGTACTTC. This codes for CASSQSGEETQYF.